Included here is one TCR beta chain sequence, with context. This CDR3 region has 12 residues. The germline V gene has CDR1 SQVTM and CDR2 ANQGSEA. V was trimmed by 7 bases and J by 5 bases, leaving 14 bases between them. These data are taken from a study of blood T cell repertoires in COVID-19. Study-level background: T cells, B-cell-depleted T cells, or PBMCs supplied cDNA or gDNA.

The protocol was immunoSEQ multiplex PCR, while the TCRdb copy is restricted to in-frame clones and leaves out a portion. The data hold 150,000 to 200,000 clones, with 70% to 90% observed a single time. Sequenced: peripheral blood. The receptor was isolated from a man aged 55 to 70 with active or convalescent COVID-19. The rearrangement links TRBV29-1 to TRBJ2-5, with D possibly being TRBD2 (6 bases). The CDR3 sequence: CSAKKGRETQYF. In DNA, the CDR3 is TGCAGCGCCAAGAAGGGGAGGGAGACCCAGTACTTC.